This T cell receptor beta chain derives from a study of cytomegalovirus exposure and HLA in healthy donors. For the study at large: Among around 180 million T cells, an earlier analysis found around 100 million unique TCR beta sequences.

Note on this clone: Its antigen is unknown.

From germline, CDR1 is SGHTS and CDR2 YDEGEE. The CDR3 runs 15 residues. Trimming cost V 4 bases and J 4 bases; bases outside gene matches: 7. The study, taken as a whole, reports: The study had only CMV serostatus as immune exposure information. Researchers reported in a later analysis that a missense DCLRE1C variant was tied to TCR beta V- and J-gene trimming.

PCR primers comprised 60 Vbeta and 13 Jbeta primers. The table came from immunoSEQ multiplex PCR; TCRdb's copy has only in-frame clones and leaves some out. The repertoire holds some 120,000 clones, with about three quarters as singletons. The rearrangement uses TRBV5-8 and TRBJ1-3; 8 bases line up with TRBD1. The material sequenced was PBMCs. This sequence originates from a human donor in good health. The CDR3 loop reads CASSRRGTGGNTIYF. The CDR3, as DNA: TGTGCCAGCAGCCGCCGGGGGACAGGAGGAAACACCATATATTTT. The whole variable domain, filled in from reference TRBV5-8 and TRBJ1-3, reads EAGVTQSPTHLIKTRGQQATLRCSPISGHTSVYWYQQALGLGLQFLLWYDEGEERNRGNFPPRFSGRQFPNYSSELNVNALELEDSALYLCASSRRGTGGNTIYFGEGSWLTVV.